This is a list of T cell receptor beta chains from one sample in a study of T-cell reconstitution after alpha-beta-depleted transplantation in children. TCRdb called the PCR reads again in MiXCR, with one record for every CDR3 protein. The top ten clones hold 0.8% to 1.1% of a sample with hundreds of thousands of distinct CDR3 sequences, approximately 17% of them seen once. Sequencing was performed on PBMCs from the stem cell graft donor, taken from the stem cell graft. These receptors all come from a human donor who donated a stem cell graft to a child with acute myeloid leukemia. Both conserved end residues are part of each CDR3. The D gene is left open where the match is weak.

D gene: TRBD1; J gene: TRBJ1-2; CDR3 length: 14; V gene: TRBV7-9; CDR3 protein: CASSPPGQEGGYTF
D gene: .; J gene: TRBJ1-1; CDR3 length: 13; V gene: TRBV10-3; CDR3 protein: CAFRREVNTEAFF
D gene: .; J gene: TRBJ2-3; CDR3 length: 11; V gene: TRBV12-3/TRBV12-4; CDR3 protein: CASSMTDTQYF
D gene: TRBD1; J gene: TRBJ1-3; CDR3 length: 15; V gene: TRBV12-3/TRBV12-4; CDR3 protein: CASSFLDRTGNTIYF
D gene: .; J gene: TRBJ2-3; CDR3 length: 13; V gene: TRBV20-1; CDR3 protein: CSAPGPSTDTQYF
D gene: .; J gene: TRBJ2-1; CDR3 length: 15; V gene: TRBV6-1; CDR3 protein: CASSDRRDSYNEQFF
D gene: .; J gene: TRBJ2-7; CDR3 length: 14; V gene: TRBV6-5; CDR3 protein: CASSYHPEVSGQYF
D gene: .; J gene: TRBJ1-5; CDR3 length: 16; V gene: TRBV6-1; CDR3 protein: CASSAMGTAISQPQHF
D gene: .; J gene: TRBJ2-7; CDR3 length: 16; V gene: TRBV5-6; CDR3 protein: CASSVRDGVRSYEQYF
D gene: TRBD2; J gene: TRBJ2-3; CDR3 length: 13; V gene: TRBV5-6; CDR3 protein: CASGWTSGDTQYF
D gene: .; J gene: TRBJ1-3; CDR3 length: 16; V gene: TRBV7-9; CDR3 protein: CASSLWTPNSGNTIYF
D gene: TRBD1; J gene: TRBJ1-4; CDR3 length: 16; V gene: TRBV7-2; CDR3 protein: CASSPYPDRDGEKLFF
D gene: .; J gene: TRBJ2-1; CDR3 length: 15; V gene: TRBV29-1; CDR3 protein: CSVRKGVRANNEQFF
D gene: TRBD1; J gene: TRBJ2-5; CDR3 length: 13; V gene: TRBV20-1; CDR3 protein: CCATLRGRETQYF
D gene: .; J gene: TRBJ2-1; CDR3 length: 13; V gene: TRBV5-1; CDR3 protein: CASSEGRYNEQFF
D gene: .; J gene: TRBJ2-3; CDR3 length: 10; V gene: TRBV29-1; CDR3 protein: CSVSIDTQYF
D gene: TRBD1; J gene: TRBJ1-2; CDR3 length: 12; V gene: TRBV2; CDR3 protein: CATRTGDYGYTF
D gene: .; J gene: TRBJ1-1; CDR3 length: 13; V gene: TRBV7-2; CDR3 protein: CASSLDPQAEAFF
D gene: .; J gene: TRBJ2-7; CDR3 length: 16; V gene: TRBV5-1; CDR3 protein: CASSLEGYPSSYEQYF
D gene: .; J gene: TRBJ1-1; CDR3 length: 16; V gene: TRBV20-1; CDR3 protein: CSARAPRGVEDTEAFF
D gene: .; J gene: TRBJ1-5; CDR3 length: 13; V gene: TRBV20-1; CDR3 protein: CSAYDRANQPQHF
D gene: .; J gene: TRBJ2-3; CDR3 length: 14; V gene: TRBV29-1; CDR3 protein: CSVELEDSTDTQYF
D gene: TRBD1; J gene: TRBJ1-5; CDR3 length: 14; V gene: TRBV28; CDR3 protein: CASSFRRGRWPQHF
D gene: .; J gene: TRBJ2-2; CDR3 length: 14; V gene: TRBV7-9; CDR3 protein: CASSSMGYTGELFF
D gene: .; J gene: TRBJ1-1; CDR3 length: 10; V gene: TRBV7-9; CDR3 protein: CATMKTEAFF
D gene: .; J gene: TRBJ2-1; CDR3 length: 12; V gene: TRBV12-3/TRBV12-4; CDR3 protein: CASSRTGNEQFF
D gene: TRBD1; J gene: TRBJ2-3; CDR3 length: 14; V gene: TRBV20-1; CDR3 protein: CSALRGPGTDTQYF
D gene: .; J gene: TRBJ2-4; CDR3 length: 13; V gene: TRBV12-3/TRBV12-4; CDR3 protein: CASSFSSKNIQYF
D gene: .; J gene: TRBJ2-5; CDR3 length: 13; V gene: TRBV7-2; CDR3 protein: CASSLGGSETQYF
D gene: .; J gene: TRBJ2-3; CDR3 length: 14; V gene: TRBV20-1; CDR3 protein: CSARHRIITDTQYF
D gene: TRBD1; J gene: TRBJ1-2; CDR3 length: 17; V gene: TRBV6-1; CDR3 protein: CASSDEQLGQGARGYTF
D gene: .; J gene: TRBJ1-1; CDR3 length: 13; V gene: TRBV12-3/TRBV12-4; CDR3 protein: CASRGQGGGEAFF
D gene: TRBD1; J gene: TRBJ2-5; CDR3 length: 20; V gene: TRBV20-1; CDR3 protein: CCAREGSQGGLPTKRETQYF
D gene: .; J gene: TRBJ2-5; CDR3 length: 12; V gene: TRBV30; CDR3 protein: CAWTSSRETQYF
D gene: .; J gene: TRBJ2-5; CDR3 length: 12; V gene: TRBV20-1; CDR3 protein: CSARFSFETQYF
D gene: .; J gene: TRBJ2-1; CDR3 length: 11; V gene: TRBV7-9; CDR3 protein: CASSLARTSFF
D gene: .; J gene: TRBJ2-3; CDR3 length: 13; V gene: TRBV12-3/TRBV12-4; CDR3 protein: CASTSASTDTQYF